Listed below are T cell receptor beta chains from one sample, sequenced in a study of T cells in Graves' hyperthyroidism and ophthalmopathy. TCRdb processed the multiplex PCR reads anew with MiXCR; each CDR3 protein has one entry. Of around 520,000 distinct CDR3 sequences in the sample, roughly an eighth were seen once. Material for sequencing was blood. The source of these receptors is a young woman with Graves' hyperthyroidism. The CDR3 runs from the conserved cysteine through the conserved F or W. A D gene is named only where the DNA matches it firmly. The size field is filled for only some rows; it gives once, few, many or a size class.

v_gene: TRBV13
d_gene: .
abundance: .
j_gene: TRBJ1-2
CDR3nt: TGTGCCAGCAGCTTCGGGGTGGGCTATGGCTACACCTTC
CDR3aa: CASSFGVGYGYTF

v_gene: TRBV11-3
d_gene: .
abundance: few
j_gene: TRBJ2-2
CDR3nt: TGTGCCAGCAGCCTTCCGGGCCCCAGGGCCACCGGGGAGCTGTTTTTT
CDR3aa: CASSLPGPRATGELFF

v_gene: TRBV10-3
d_gene: .
abundance: few
j_gene: TRBJ2-7
CDR3nt: TGTGCCACCACCACCGGGTACGAGCAGTACTTC
CDR3aa: CATTTGYEQYF

v_gene: TRBV7-9
d_gene: TRBD2
abundance: few
j_gene: TRBJ2-7
CDR3nt: TGTGCCAGCAGCTTAGCGATCGGGAGGGCCATGGACGAGCAGTACTTC
CDR3aa: CASSLAIGRAMDEQYF

v_gene: TRBV6-1
d_gene: .
abundance: .
j_gene: TRBJ2-3
CDR3nt: TGTGCCAGCAGACGGGGCCTTAGCACAGATACGCAGTATTTT
CDR3aa: CASRRGLSTDTQYF

v_gene: TRBV7-6
d_gene: TRBD1
abundance: few
j_gene: TRBJ1-4
CDR3nt: TGTGCCAGCAGCCTGGGACAGGGGGGATTCGCGGAAAAACTGTTTTTT
CDR3aa: CASSLGQGGFAEKLFF

v_gene: TRBV2
d_gene: .
abundance: many
j_gene: TRBJ2-5
CDR3nt: TGTGCCAGCAGTTACCCTTCGGGGGACCAAGAGACCCAGTACTTC
CDR3aa: CASSYPSGDQETQYF

v_gene: TRBV12-3/TRBV12-4
d_gene: .
abundance: many
j_gene: TRBJ1-3
CDR3nt: TGTGCCAGCAGTTTCGTCGACTCTGGAAACACCATATATTTT
CDR3aa: CASSFVDSGNTIYF

v_gene: TRBV30
d_gene: TRBD1
abundance: few
j_gene: TRBJ1-2
CDR3nt: TGTGCCTGGAGTTGGGACAGCACTAACTATGGCTACACCTTC
CDR3aa: CAWSWDSTNYGYTF

v_gene: TRBV12-3/TRBV12-4
d_gene: TRBD2
abundance: .
j_gene: TRBJ2-1
CDR3nt: TGTGCCAGCAGTTGGGGGGGGGCCTACAATGAGCAGTTCTTC
CDR3aa: CASSWGGAYNEQFF

v_gene: TRBV24-1
d_gene: TRBD2
abundance: many
j_gene: TRBJ2-1
CDR3nt: TGTGCCACGGGGACAGGCGGTCTAGCGGGAGGGAATGAGCAGTTCTTC
CDR3aa: CATGTGGLAGGNEQFF

v_gene: TRBV19
d_gene: .
abundance: few
j_gene: TRBJ2-1
CDR3nt: TGTGCCAGTAGTATTGACAGAGGCAATGAGCAGTTCTTC
CDR3aa: CASSIDRGNEQFF

v_gene: TRBV6-1
d_gene: TRBD1
abundance: many
j_gene: TRBJ1-1
CDR3nt: TGTGCCAGCAGCACCGACAGGGCTGGAACTGAAGCTTTCTTT
CDR3aa: CASSTDRAGTEAFF

v_gene: TRBV10-3
d_gene: TRBD2
abundance: many
j_gene: TRBJ2-1
CDR3nt: TGTGCCTCTGATAGCGGGAGCCTTGGGGCCAATGAGCAGTTCTTC
CDR3aa: CASDSGSLGANEQFF

v_gene: TRBV20-1
d_gene: TRBD2
abundance: many
j_gene: TRBJ2-3
CDR3nt: TGCAGTGCTGGAAAGACTAGCGGGAGATTAGATACGCAGTATTTT
CDR3aa: CSAGKTSGRLDTQYF

v_gene: TRBV2
d_gene: .
abundance: many
j_gene: TRBJ2-1
CDR3nt: TGTGCCAGCTCGACGGGGTTTGAGGAGCAGTTCTTC
CDR3aa: CASSTGFEEQFF

v_gene: TRBV7-7
d_gene: TRBD2
abundance: .
j_gene: TRBJ2-5
CDR3nt: TGTGCTAGCAGCCGACGACTAGCGGGCCCCCAAGAGACCCAGTACTTC
CDR3aa: CASSRRLAGPQETQYF

v_gene: TRBV28
d_gene: .
abundance: .
j_gene: TRBJ1-5
CDR3nt: TGTGCCAGCAGCGTGGGAACTATAGGTGGGCGGCCCCAGCATTTT
CDR3aa: CASSVGTIGGRPQHF

v_gene: TRBV20-1
d_gene: .
abundance: many
j_gene: TRBJ2-1
CDR3nt: TGCAGTGCTATTTCCAGCGCCAGCTCCTACAATGAGCAGTTCTTC
CDR3aa: CSAISSASSYNEQFF

v_gene: TRBV12-3/TRBV12-4
d_gene: .
abundance: many
j_gene: TRBJ1-2
CDR3nt: TGTGCCAGCAGTTTAATGGGTAGCTATGGCTACACCTTC
CDR3aa: CASSLMGSYGYTF

v_gene: TRBV5-5
d_gene: .
abundance: many
j_gene: TRBJ2-2
CDR3nt: TGTGCCAGCAGCGTTCGACGGACCGGCGGTAGGGGGGAGCTGTTTTTT
CDR3aa: CASSVRRTGGRGELFF

v_gene: TRBV27
d_gene: .
abundance: many
j_gene: TRBJ2-4
CDR3nt: TGTGCCAGCAGTTTCAAGGGAGCCAAAAACATTCAGTACTTC
CDR3aa: CASSFKGAKNIQYF

v_gene: TRBV20-1
d_gene: TRBD2
abundance: .
j_gene: TRBJ2-1
CDR3nt: TGCAGTGGGAGAGACGGGAGGGCCTCCTACGAGCAGTTCTTC
CDR3aa: CSGRDGRASYEQFF

v_gene: TRBV11-2
d_gene: TRBD1
abundance: .
j_gene: TRBJ2-3
CDR3nt: TGTGCCAGCAGCCTATCTGGACAGGGGAGCACAGATACGCAGTATTTT
CDR3aa: CASSLSGQGSTDTQYF